Below, 26 T cell receptor beta chains from the same sample are listed, as sequenced in a study of monozygotic twins with inflammatory bowel disease. For each CDR3 protein, TCRdb gives one entry from its re-call of the 5' RACE reads, without DNA. The sample data list more than 300,000 distinct CDR3 sequences. Sequencing was carried out using blood. The receptors originated from a human donor with ulcerative colitis or Crohn's disease, or a healthy co-twin of an affected twin (not recorded which).

The V and J genes are TRBV12-3 or TRBV12-4 and TRBJ1-2; there is no DNA to check the TCRdb D call of TRBD1. This CDR3 contains 14 residues. The CDR3 region is CASTNRGRLYGYTF.

CDR3 sequence: CASSPRTGNTIYF. The chain joins TRBV7-8 to TRBJ1-3; TCRdb lists TRBD1, though no DNA is available to test this call. This CDR3 is built from 13 residues. Germline lookup yields CDR1 SGHVS and CDR2 FQNEAQ.

This chain joins TRBV4-1 and TRBJ1-2; lacking DNA, the TRBD1 call made by TCRdb goes unchecked. The germline gives CDR1 MGHRA, CDR2 YSYEKL. This CDR3 is built from 14 residues. This chain's CDR3 is CASSQPGLLYGYTF.

The V call is TRBV11-2, the J call TRBJ2-2; as DNA is missing, the TRBD1 call by TCRdb cannot be tested. Germline assignment: CDR1 SGHAT and CDR2 FQNNGV. The CDR3 runs to 14 residues. The CDR3 is CASSPLAGPRELFF.

V is TRBV14 and J is TRBJ2-1; TCRdb proposes TRBD2, but this gene call is untestable without DNA. Germline CDR1 is SGHDN and CDR2 is FVKESK. This CDR3 comprises 14 residues. Here the CDR3 reads CASSRRDYFNEQFF.

The V and J genes are TRBV19 and TRBJ1-4; TCRdb designates TRBD1, a call that cannot be tested without DNA. Germline V CDR1 and CDR2: LNHDA, SQIVND (reference sequence). The CDR3 has 15 residues. The CDR3 protein is CAGMTGTATNEKLFF.

This chain links TRBV5-1 with TRBJ1-2; TCRdb outputs TRBD1, but without DNA this stays unchecked. The CDR3 is made up of 15 amino acids. In germline, CDR1 is SGHRS, CDR2 YFSETQ. CDR3 sequence reads: CASSILSGQGDGYTF.

This chain uses TRBV5-1 with TRBJ1-2; TCRdb outputs TRBD1, but without DNA this stays unchecked. The CDR3 is 13 amino acids. Germline V lookup: CDR1 SGHRS, CDR2 YFSETQ. CDR3 in amino acids: CASSATGDYGYTF.

The chain uses TRBV18 and TRBJ2-3; lacking DNA, the TRBD1 call made by TCRdb goes unchecked. Per germline, CDR1 KGHSH and CDR2 LQKENI. The CDR3 contains 15 residues. The CDR3 sequence: CASSPTGGLSDTQYF.

The chain is built from TRBV12-2 and TRBJ2-2. TRBV12-2 is given as a pseudogene. The CDR3 totals 16 residues. The CDR3: CASRLSTSASTRELFF.

The chain combines TRBV28 with TRBJ2-7. Germline V lookup: CDR1 MDHEN, CDR2 SYDVKM. CDR3 length: 12 amino acids. CDR3: CASSDRRYEQYF.

V usage is TRBV6-5 and J usage is TRBJ2-7; TCRdb lists TRBD2, though no DNA is available to test this call. This CDR3 is built from 16 residues. CDR1 and CDR2 (germline): MNHEY, SVGAGI. CDR3 region: CASSYRLGGGVYEQYF.

The chain employs TRBV12-3 or TRBV12-4 and TRBJ2-1; TCRdb designates TRBD2, a call that cannot be tested without DNA. There are 16 residues in the CDR3. CDR3 loop: CASSLQPRTSAGEQFF.

The rearrangement uses TRBV27 and TRBJ2-1; TCRdb gives TRBD1 as the D gene, but with no DNA this cannot be confirmed. CDR3 length: 14 residues. The germline CDR1 and CDR2 sequences are MNHEY and SMNVEV (reference sequence). The CDR3 region is CASSLAPSYNEQFF.

The V gene is TRBV7-9, the J gene TRBJ2-4. From germline, CDR1 is SEHNR and CDR2 FQNEAQ (reference sequence). This CDR3 region has 13 residues. CDR3 in amino acids: CASSLVPGLIQYF.

The chain carries TRBV9 and TRBJ1-1. This CDR3 region has 19 residues. CDR1 is SGDLS, CDR2 YYNGEE, per germline. The CDR3: CASSVGVGASGSMNTEAFF.

This CDR3 reads CALTFGQGATEAFF. This chain joins TRBV30 and TRBJ1-1; lacking DNA, the TRBD1 call made by TCRdb goes unchecked. The CDR3 is made up of 14 amino acids. Germline V gives CDR1 GTSNPN, CDR2 SVGIG (reference sequence).

The chain couples TRBV5-1 to TRBJ1-3; the D call of TRBD1 rests on TCRdb alone, since no DNA is present to check it. CDR3 length: 16 residues. Germline lookup yields CDR1 SGHRS and CDR2 YFSETQ. The CDR3: CASSVDRGNSGNTIYF.

The chain links TRBV7-2 to TRBJ1-6; TCRdb calls TRBD1, which cannot be checked without DNA. Germline V gene sequence: CDR1 SGHTA, CDR2 FQGNSA. This CDR3 contains 14 residues. CDR3 in amino acids: CASSLGGGGSPLHF.

The genes are TRBV24-1 and TRBJ2-1; TCRdb's D call of TRBD2 is untestable without DNA. The CDR3 is 15 residues long. CDR1 KGHDR and CDR2 SFDVKD come from the germline V gene. The CDR3 sequence is CATSDLGGGLAEQFF.

The chain combines TRBV6-1 with TRBJ1-5; the TRBD1 assignment by TCRdb is unverifiable without DNA. The CDR3 loop spans 15 amino acids. The V gene's germline CDR1 is MNHNS and CDR2 SASEGT. CDR3 region: CASRMGQKSNQPQHF.

This sequence joins TRBV7-2 and TRBJ2-4; with no DNA, the TCRdb D assignment of TRBD1 cannot be verified. The CDR3 is 16 amino acids. CDR1 and CDR2 (germline): SGHTA, FQGNSA. CDR3: CASSPRGDPAKNIQYF.

V gene TRBV2 combines with J gene TRBJ1-4; without DNA, the TCRdb call of TRBD1 cannot be checked. This CDR3 is 12 amino acids long. The V gene's germline CDR1 is SNHLY and CDR2 FYNNEI. The CDR3 spells CASSGQALKLFF.

Here the CDR3 reads CASSLPGLAGGNTGELFF. The rearrangement joins TRBV11-2 to TRBJ2-2; TCRdb's assignment of TRBD2 cannot be checked, as there is no DNA. The length of the CDR3 is 18 residues. Germline CDR1 and CDR2: SGHAT and FQNNGV.

The chain has TRBV29-1 and TRBJ2-1; TCRdb indicates TRBD1, and absent DNA this call remains unverified. This CDR3 spans 13 amino acids. In germline, CDR1 is SQVTM, CDR2 ANQGSEA. CDR3 loop: CSVYGTRSNEQFF.

The chain carries TRBV27 and TRBJ1-6. CDR3 length equals 15 residues. Germline CDR1 is MNHEY and CDR2 is SMNVEV (reference sequence). The chain's CDR3 is CASSLSQGGFSPLHF.